Each of the 4 T cell receptor beta chains below was sequenced from the same sample in a study of blood T cell repertoires in COVID-19. Using immunoSEQ multiplex PCR, the repertoire was profiled, and TCRdb retains in-frame clones only, with some absent. The sample lists 200,000 to 250,000 clones, 83% occurring once. The sample taken for sequencing was peripheral blood. These receptors were collected from a woman in her 30s with COVID-19, enrolled during active disease.

DNA for the CDR3: TGTGCCAGCAGCTTAGTAGGGACAGCAGTGGATACGCAGTATTTT. It encodes CASSLVGTAVDTQYF. The gene calls are TRBV7-2 and TRBJ2-3; TRBD1 matches at 7 bases. CDR3 size: 15 residues. Germline V gene sequence: CDR1 SGHTA, CDR2 FQGNSA. J lost 6 bases, V lost 1 base, and 7 bases had no gene match.

The chain uses TRBV24-1 and TRBJ2-5; D is undetermined. The CDR3 has 11 residues. With 10 bases removed from V and 2 bases from J, the gap between germline ends came to 7 bases. CDR1 and CDR2 (germline): KGHDR, SFDVKD. This CDR3 reads CATSKQETQYF. The DNA of the CDR3 is TGTGCCACTTCTAAGCAAGAGACCCAGTACTTC.

The chain links TRBV19 to TRBJ2-1; 9 bases line up with TRBD2. CDR1 LNHDA and CDR2 SQIVND come from the germline V gene (reference sequence). Germline trimming cut 6 bases from V and 5 bases from J; bases unmatched to any gene: 5. This CDR3 has 14 residues. In DNA form, the CDR3 reads TGTGCCAGTAGACGACTAGCGGTCGACAATGAGCAGTTCTTC. It encodes CASRRLAVDNEQFF.

V usage is TRBV2 and J usage is TRBJ2-5, with a weak D call TRBD1 (5 bases). With 10 bases removed from V and 2 bases from J, the gap between germline ends came to 14 bases. CDR1 and CDR2 from the germline V gene are SNHLY and FYNNEI. This CDR3 region has 13 residues. The CDR3 DNA reads TGTGCCACGTCACAGGTACCTCAAGAGACCCAGTACTTC. Protein: CATSQVPQETQYF.